This entry features one T cell receptor delta chain sequence. This clone turned up a few times. Its antigen is still unknown. The protein TCRdb gives is from a much larger clone and does not agree with this DNA's translation at residue 12, likely a read error; the protein shown here comes from the DNA. Via the germline V gene, CDR1 is GEAIGNYY and CDR2 EKD. V loses 0 bases at its end and J loses 1 base; junction bases beyond the gene matches: 14. The CDR3 holds 19 amino acids from the cysteine to the phenylalanine. This entry keeps only the CDR3 DNA: 57 bases, framed from base 1. This entry comes from a study of γδ T cells in repeated Plasmodium falciparum infection listed by TCRdb under 2021. Broadly, across the study: The natural-infection arm enrolled Malian children exposed to intense seasonal malaria transmission, compared against age and gender matched Australian children. Samples from controlled-infection subjects were taken at baseline, just before selected infections, and 21 days after each infection. Malian gammadelta TCR repertoires were analysed cross-sectionally during no-transmission periods and were analysed longitudinally across acute febrile malaria episodes. Four controlled human malaria infections were administered to five malaria-naive U.S. adults over roughly 610 days by bites from P. falciparum NF54-infected Anopheles stephensi mosquitoes. Using both natural infection in Mali and controlled human malaria infection, the study looked at the way repeated Plasmodium falciparum infection shapes the human gammadelta T cell repertoire. Beyond this particular receptor, the publication reports: A highly stable polyclonal repertoire over time and infection, with many inter-individual overlapping TCRgamma sequences, was shown by Vgamma9/Vdelta2+ TCR repertoires. Generalizability was limited because the Malian cohort was drawn from a small rural village of predominantly one ethnic group. Repeated controlled infections appeared to drive waves of new clonotype selection in Vdelta2-negative, largely Vdelta1+, gammadelta TCR repertoires. Because the controlled-infection cohort was small, analysis of inter-individual variability in gammadelta T cell responses was limited. Compared with Australian children, Malian children appeared to have Vdelta2-negative gammadelta TCR repertoires that were more clonally expanded, less diverse and less shared.

Vgamma9/Vdelta2+ and Vdelta2-negative gammadelta T cell populations were flow-sorted from peripheral blood mononuclear cells for bulk TCR repertoire analysis. Libraries were prepared through multiplex PCR. The reads were generated on an Illumina MiSeq. Each sorted gammadelta T cell sample was sequenced for both the TCR gamma (TRG) and TCR delta (TRD) chains. The published analysis was carried out like this. The repertoire analyses used clonotype tree plots, the accumulated frequency of the top 20 clonotypes, and diversity index (DI) and D75 metrics. For TCRdb, the public reads were processed anew by CATT, and duplicate DNA sequences were folded into one row. TCRdb's processing, not the study's, gives the V and J calls here. The sample table contains tens of thousands of delta-chain clones; only one count was recorded for over 0.75% of them. The top ten clonotypes cover approximately 9.6% of the sample.

The clonotype was recovered from a pool of human donors (malaria-infected and uninfected, not separated). The V gene is TRDV2 and the J gene is TRDJ1; a stretch of 9 junction bases matches TRDD3. The J gene was missing in TCRdb and was found by matching the end of the DNA to germline. The sequenced sample was gamma-delta T cells from blood. This receptor carries the CDR3 CACDTVSAGGFPPTDKLIF. Read as DNA, the sequence is TGTGCCTGTGACACCGTATCGGCTGGGGGATTTCCTCCCACCGATAAACTCATCTTT.